The entry below gives a single T cell receptor (beta chain) sequence along with its context. The sample originates from a study of T cell changes during pregnancy in multiple sclerosis. The repertoire was sequenced with immunoSEQ multiplex PCR; TCRdb's copy has only in-frame clones and lacks some. The repertoire has around 71,000 clones, 90% to 95% of them found once; the top ten carry roughly 1.2%. The ends were cut back, 0 bases at V and 2 bases at J, with 16 bases in the middle. This CDR3 spans 17 amino acids. The chain has TRBV23-1 and TRBJ2-5, with TRBD2 as a possible D gene (6 bases). TRBV23-1 qualifies as an ORF whose function is uncertain. This sequence originates from a female donor with multiple sclerosis, enrolled in a pregnancy study. The sample here was peripheral blood, taken in the third trimester of pregnancy. As DNA, the CDR3 is TGCGCCAGCAGTCAATCGAAGAGGGACTGGGGGCAAGAGACCCAGTACTTC. Translation gives CASSQSKRDWGQETQYF.